This T cell receptor beta chain was sequenced for a study of regulatory T cells in long-lasting Graves disease (dated by TCRdb to about 2021). Notes on the research overall: Persistent Graves' disease was defined as persistently positive TSH receptor autoantibodies together with antithyroid drug treatment for over 5 years. This study used TCR sequencing and RNA sequencing of peripheral blood to compare persistent Graves' disease patients against newly diagnosed Graves' disease patients. The study was registered as a clinical trial and conducted in China. TCR sequencing covered 13 persistent and roughly 20 newly diagnosed Graves' disease patients, some 33 samples in total. In the clinical cohort, patients with persistent Graves' disease had used antithyroid drugs for an average of roughly ten years.

The V end gives up 1 base and the J end 4 bases, leaving 5 bases in the junction not matched to a gene. The CDR3 goes from the cysteine to the phenylalanine over 15 residues. The sequence is cut down to CDR3 DNA, 45 bases in frame from base 1. Reading the germline V gene (reference sequence) gives CDR1 GTSNPN and CDR2 SVGIG. This clonotype occurred many times. The antigen this receptor binds is unknown. No quality values exist for individual bases; no much larger clone is one base distant. The protocol used for the library was multiplex PCR. The data were produced on an Illumina HiSeq 4000. iRepertoire HTBI primers and Arm-PCR amplification of CDR3 regions were used to construct TCR beta libraries. PCR products were gel purified before sequencing. The authors' analysis ran thus. Across samples, some 62 TRBV and roughly 15 TRBJ segments were identified and used for gene usage analysis of CDR3 amino acid clonotypes. COPE and FqMerger were used to merge the filtered high-quality paired reads into contigs. BLAST was used to align contigs to IMGT TRBV, TRBD and TRBJ reference genes, with CDR3 defined following IMGT. Any clonotype with a frequency above 0.1% was counted as a highly expanded clone. Shannon entropy served as the measure of repertoire diversity, while the Gini coefficient captured V-J evenness. Public clonotypes were defined as clonotypes shared by more than one individual. Using fastp trimming at Q25 and MiXCR clonotype assembly, TCRdb reanalyzed the public sequencing data and kept in-frame beta chains. Each entry is one CDR3 protein sequence, shown with its most common DNA and genes. The V and J calls come from TCRdb's annotation, not from the publication. For this sample the table gives 350,000 to 500,000 distinct CDR3 sequences, of which over 20% were detected only once. In total, the top ten clones hold 13% to 15% of the sample.

The full study reports these points: Compared with newly diagnosed patients, patients with persistent Graves' disease had lower TCR Shannon entropy and fewer highly expanded clones, which suggests clonal expansion. Preferential use of TRBV28, TRBJ1-2 and TRBJ2-5 was observed in persistent disease, whereas TRBV20-1 and TRBJ2-1 were favored in newly diagnosed disease. As a limitation, the authors acknowledged that the small sample size may reduce accuracy. Only the TCR beta chain was sequenced and analyzed. Because the primary lesion, thyroid tissue, could not be accessed, the study looked at peripheral blood alone. Persistent patients shared more public clonotypes among themselves (around 3,000) than newly diagnosed patients did (approximately 970).

Sample time point, as interpreted from the label and publication: persistent/refractory GD, antithyroid drugs over 5 years with positive TRAb. For both TCR sequencing and RNA sequencing, RNA was extracted from PBMCs in TRIzol. Graves' disease was diagnosed according to American Thyroid Association guidelines. Patients were recruited from an endocrinology department in Xi'an, China. Each patient gave 7.5 to 10 milliliters of peripheral blood, collected in an EDTA anticoagulant tube. PBMCs were isolated by Ficoll Paque Plus density gradient separation without further T cell sorting. An Agilent 2100 Bioanalyzer and agarose gel were used to check RNA quality, while a NanoDrop 2000 measured RNA concentration.

Here the chain combines TRBV30 and TRBJ1-5; TRBD1 fits 9 bases in the junction. The sequencing here drew on peripheral blood mononuclear cells (PBMCs), taken when the disease was refractory, from a patient treated with antithyroid drugs. This sequence originates from a female donor with Graves disease. CDR3 protein: CAWSGGQGHNQPQHF. The DNA sequence follows: TGTGCCTGGAGTGGGGGACAGGGACATAATCAGCCCCAGCATTTT. The entire variable domain, with the stretches around the CDR3 drawn from the reference TRBV30 and TRBJ1-5 proteins, is SQTIHQWPATLVQPVGSPLSLECTVEGTSNPNLYWYRQAAGRGLQLLFYSVGIGQISSEVPQNLSASRPQDRQFILSSKKLLLSDSGFYLCAWSGGQGHNQPQHFGDGTRLSIL.